This T cell receptor beta chain emerged from a study of regulatory T cells in long-lasting Graves disease. Overall study results and limits: TRBV28 was favored in persistent disease, as were TRBJ1-2 and TRBJ2-5.

Investigators prepared the TCR beta libraries by applying iRepertoire HTBI primers and Arm-PCR of CDR3 regions. From the multiplex PCR reads, TCRdb called clonotypes with MiXCR, one entry per CDR3 protein. The sample records 500,000 to 700,000 distinct CDR3 sequences, roughly 15% being singletons. Trimming pared 6 bases from V and 8 bases from J, leaving 19 bases between. CDR1 is DFQATT and CDR2 is SNEGSKA in the germline V gene (reference sequence). The CDR3 contains 14 residues. This clonotype was seen repeatedly, ten times or more. The antigen remains undetermined. Time point meaning: newly diagnosed GD, antithyroid drugs for less than 3 months. PBMCs were the source of the RNA used for TCR sequencing. In addition, the sample was reused for a study of T cells in Graves' hyperthyroidism and ophthalmopathy. That paper notes: Researchers found most expanded thyroid clonotypes above 0.001 in blood as well.

Specimen: peripheral blood mononuclear cells (PBMCs), collected at new diagnosis, from a patient treated with antithyroid drugs. The receptor was derived from a woman aged 25 to 39 with Graves disease. The V gene is TRBV20-1, the J gene TRBJ1-4; D uncertain. The CDR3 DNA follows: TGCAGTGCCCCCGGCCCTGTTGAGAGGGAAAAACTGTTTTTT. Residues: CSAPGPVEREKLFF.